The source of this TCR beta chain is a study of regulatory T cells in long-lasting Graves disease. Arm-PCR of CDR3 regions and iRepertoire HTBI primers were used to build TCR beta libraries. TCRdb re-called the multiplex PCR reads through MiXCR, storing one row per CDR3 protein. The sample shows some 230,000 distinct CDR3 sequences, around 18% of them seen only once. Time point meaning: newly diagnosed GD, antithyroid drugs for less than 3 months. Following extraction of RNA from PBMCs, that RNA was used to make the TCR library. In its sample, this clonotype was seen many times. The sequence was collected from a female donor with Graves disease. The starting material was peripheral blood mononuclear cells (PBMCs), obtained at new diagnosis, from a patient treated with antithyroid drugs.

In nucleotides, the CDR3 is TGCAGTGCTAGAGATCCGGGGCAGTATAGCAATCAGCCCCAGCATTTT. This translates into CSARDPGQYSNQPQHF. This chain joins TRBV20-1 and TRBJ1-5; TRBD1 is a possible D gene (5 bases). Germline values: CDR1 DFQATT, CDR2 SNEGSKA (reference sequence). V was cut by 0 bases and J by 0 bases, with 12 bases left in between. This CDR3 is 16 amino acids long.